This is a list of T cell receptor beta chains from one sample in a study of T-cell reconstitution after alpha-beta-depleted transplantation in children. MiXCR was run by TCRdb on the PCR reads, yielding one entry per CDR3 protein. Among a few hundred thousand distinct CDR3 sequences listed, 10% were seen once. The sample was PBMCs from the stem cell graft donor, taken from the stem cell graft. These receptors were obtained from a human donor who donated a stem cell graft to a child with acute lymphoblastic leukemia. The CDR3 runs from the conserved cysteine through the conserved F or W. Clone size, where shown, is once, few, many, or a class for clones that have expanded.

abundance: -; v_gene: TRBV24-1; CDR3aa: CATSDSPYTGELFF
abundance: few; v_gene: TRBV21-1; CDR3aa: CASSKTTGLTDTQYF
abundance: many; v_gene: TRBV4-2; CDR3aa: CASSQDRQRFYGYTF
abundance: many; v_gene: TRBV5-1; CDR3aa: CASSSRQGFDGYTF
abundance: few; v_gene: TRBV5-1; CDR3aa: CASSYGTQETQYF
abundance: few; v_gene: TRBV4-3; CDR3aa: CASSQGQLEEFNYGYTF
abundance: many; v_gene: TRBV20-1; CDR3aa: CSASSGLNSYNEQFF
abundance: -; v_gene: TRBV7-3; CDR3aa: CASSPTGPHTEAFF
abundance: -; v_gene: TRBV11-1; CDR3aa: CASSRYRKWTGVTGELFF
abundance: few; v_gene: TRBV7-9; CDR3aa: CASSFPHTRPDTQYF
abundance: -; v_gene: TRBV5-1; CDR3aa: CASSLGQGTEKLFF
abundance: few; v_gene: TRBV12-3/TRBV12-4; CDR3aa: CASSSGRLLNTEAFF
abundance: few; v_gene: TRBV7-2; CDR3aa: CASSTPLAGGPGDTQYF
abundance: many; v_gene: TRBV7-6; CDR3aa: CASSLQRERPDTQYF
abundance: -; v_gene: TRBV29-1; CDR3aa: CSARTGGVPEAFF
abundance: few; v_gene: TRBV4-2; CDR3aa: CASSQTGGSYNSPLHF
abundance: -; v_gene: TRBV3-1; CDR3aa: CASSQSRTGSLEQFF
abundance: -; v_gene: TRBV5-1; CDR3aa: CASSLVGLANTGELFF
abundance: few; v_gene: TRBV15; CDR3aa: CATSRAPWQPEAADTQYF
abundance: many; v_gene: TRBV6-2/TRBV6-3; CDR3aa: CASGHSGEQFF
abundance: -; v_gene: TRBV4-2; CDR3aa: CASSQDGGTGDEKLFF
abundance: few; v_gene: TRBV4-3; CDR3aa: CASSQVRTSGRGSTDTQYF
abundance: -; v_gene: TRBV4-2; CDR3aa: CASSQGGSQYEQYF
abundance: few; v_gene: TRBV11-2; CDR3aa: CASSPGTGSNEQYF
abundance: few; v_gene: TRBV6-2/TRBV6-3; CDR3aa: CASSYWGTTYEQYF
abundance: -; v_gene: TRBV7-2; CDR3aa: CASSLGLWDPEAFF
abundance: -; v_gene: TRBV5-1; CDR3aa: CASVGTSYNEQFF
abundance: few; v_gene: TRBV28; CDR3aa: CASRVGPAVGPQHF
abundance: -; v_gene: TRBV25-1; CDR3aa: CASSKSGGNYEQYF
abundance: -; v_gene: TRBV7-2; CDR3aa: CASSLGGSIEQYF
abundance: few; v_gene: TRBV27; CDR3aa: CASSLLQGSREQFF
abundance: -; v_gene: TRBV14; CDR3aa: CASSRSGQGTGELFF
abundance: -; v_gene: TRBV7-2; CDR3aa: CASSYGTEYNRPQHF
abundance: -; v_gene: TRBV4-1; CDR3aa: CASSQDRVTSGRHEQFF
abundance: many; v_gene: TRBV20-1; CDR3aa: CSARTIAGADYEQYF
abundance: -; v_gene: TRBV7-8; CDR3aa: CASSLRRTSGSTDTQYF
abundance: many; v_gene: TRBV9; CDR3aa: CASSVVGSSYEQYF
abundance: -; v_gene: TRBV29-1; CDR3aa: CSVGFQYEQYF
abundance: few; v_gene: TRBV7-9; CDR3aa: CASSGTGTGAFGTQYF
abundance: -; v_gene: TRBV20-1; CDR3aa: CSASTRTEFNQPQHF
abundance: many; v_gene: TRBV4-1; CDR3aa: CASSRLSSEHEQYF
abundance: -; v_gene: TRBV5-1; CDR3aa: CASRSPREYQETQYF
abundance: few; v_gene: TRBV4-1; CDR3aa: CASSQGGGGLAGNEQFF
abundance: few; v_gene: TRBV4-1; CDR3aa: CASSQLGQGNEQFF
abundance: -; v_gene: TRBV7-2; CDR3aa: CASGPLGAGVLDEQFF
abundance: few; v_gene: TRBV5-4; CDR3aa: CASSPRGGMYEQFF
abundance: few; v_gene: TRBV12-3/TRBV12-4; CDR3aa: CASSLGGGVTEAFF
abundance: -; v_gene: TRBV7-9; CDR3aa: CASSLAPGPGNTIYF
abundance: few; v_gene: TRBV27; CDR3aa: CASTLTSGANNEQFF
abundance: -; v_gene: TRBV10-3; CDR3aa: CAISVGLAGGPPYEQYF
abundance: many; v_gene: TRBV20-1; CDR3aa: CSAKGQLAGAYEQYF